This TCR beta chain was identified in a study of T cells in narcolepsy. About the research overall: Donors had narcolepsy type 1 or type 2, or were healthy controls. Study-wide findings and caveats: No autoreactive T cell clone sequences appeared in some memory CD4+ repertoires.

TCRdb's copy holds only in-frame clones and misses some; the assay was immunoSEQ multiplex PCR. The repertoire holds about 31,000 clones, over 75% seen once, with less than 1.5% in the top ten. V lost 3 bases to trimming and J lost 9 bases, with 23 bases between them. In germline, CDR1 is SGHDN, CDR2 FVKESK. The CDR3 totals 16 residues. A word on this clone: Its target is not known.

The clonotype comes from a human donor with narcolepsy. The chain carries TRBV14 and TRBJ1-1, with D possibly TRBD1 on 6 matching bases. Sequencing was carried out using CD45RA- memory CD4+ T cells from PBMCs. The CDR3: CASSQGGAGRAGQAFF. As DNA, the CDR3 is TGTGCCAGCAGCCAGGGGGGGGCAGGGCGCGCTGGACAAGCTTTCTTT.